The 21 T cell receptor beta chains below were found in one sample sequenced in a study of regulatory dendritic cells for organ transplantation. Assay used: immunoSEQ multiplex PCR; TCRdb lists only in-frame clones, some missing. The sample records some 7,800 clones, less than 75% being singletons. CFSE-labeled sorted T cells met regulatory or mature dendritic cells for 5 days. No cognate antigen is known for these TCRs. Input material: memory CD4+ T cells from blood cultured with dendritic cells. Noted subset: CD45RO+ memory T cells. All receptors derive from a human donor in good health.

The chain employs TRBV19 and TRBJ2-7; 10 bases match TRBD1. Per germline, CDR1 LNHDA and CDR2 SQIVND (reference sequence). V lost 3 bases, J lost 3 bases, and 11 bases stayed unmatched. This CDR3 contains 17 residues. The CDR3 nucleotides are TGTGCCAGTAGTATCGGTGGGACGGGACAGGGGAGCTACGAGCAGTACTTC. It translates to CASSIGGTGQGSYEQYF.

The chain carries TRBV29-1 and TRBJ1-4; D possibly corresponds to TRBD1 (6 bases). This CDR3 region has 13 residues. Germline lookup yields CDR1 SQVTM and CDR2 ANQGSEA. V lost 7 bases and J lost 8, with 17 bases in between. The CDR3, as DNA: TGCAGCGCCCGAGCGGGGGGCGCGGAAAAACTGTTTTTT. Protein product: CSARAGGAEKLFF.

The chain carries TRBV7-2 and TRBJ1-4; no definite D call. Germline-derived CDR1 and CDR2 are SGHTA and FQGNSA. V gave up 3 bases and J gave up 4 bases, with 9 bases separating them. The CDR3 covers 14 residues. CDR3 DNA sequence: TGTGCCAGCAGCTTCAAACACAGTAATGAAAAACTGTTTTTT. It specifies CASSFKHSNEKLFF.

The CDR3: CASSGPAGITGELFF. CDR3 DNA: TGTGCCAGCAGCGGACCAGCGGGGATAACCGGGGAGCTGTTTTTT. This sequence joins TRBV7-2 and TRBJ2-2; TRBD2 aligns across 7 bases. Germline trimming cut 5 bases from V and 5 bases from J; bases unmatched to any gene: 8. The length of the CDR3 is 15 residues. Germline V gives CDR1 SGHTA, CDR2 FQGNSA.

The V and J genes are TRBV7-2 and TRBJ2-5; TRBD2 agrees at 11 bases. CDR3 size: 16 residues. The V segment lost 4 bases and the J segment 7 bases; nucleotides outside the gene matches: 11. CDR1 is SGHTA and CDR2 is FQGNSA in the germline V gene. The CDR3: CASSSAVGSGGGTQYF. CDR3 DNA sequence: TGTGCCAGCAGCTCCGCCGTGGGTAGCGGGGGGGGGACCCAGTACTTC.

CDR3 in amino acids: CSVDAPTGRNTEAFF. CDR3 coding DNA: TGCAGCGTTGATGCCCCGACAGGGCGAAACACTGAAGCTTTCTTT. This chain joins TRBV29-1 and TRBJ1-1; 7 bases align to TRBD1. Per the germline V gene, CDR1 is SQVTM and CDR2 is ANQGSEA. J gave up 2 bases and V 3 bases, and 9 bases lay outside the gene matches. The CDR3 sequence is 15 residues long.

In this sample, this clone turned up a few times. At one end the junction does not follow the germline gene, possibly because of a read error. This chain joins TRBV7-2 and TRBJ2-3; 10 bases map to TRBD2. The germline CDR1 and CDR2 sequences are SGHTA and FQGNSA. The CDR3 has 17 amino acids. Here the CDR3 reads CASSLGPLAGGTDTQYF. In DNA, the CDR3 is TGTGCCAGCAGTTTAGGGCCGCTAGCGGGGGGCACAGATACGCAGTATTTT.

The gene calls are TRBV7-8 and TRBJ1-6, with TRBD1 matching 7 bases. CDR1 is SGHVS and CDR2 is FQNEAQ in the germline V gene. This CDR3 has 15 amino acids. The junction had 7 bases not matched to a gene; V was cut back by 5 bases and J by 6 bases. The CDR3 DNA is TGTGCCAGCAGCCATGGACAGGAGATTAATTCACCCCTCCACTTT. It encodes CASSHGQEINSPLHF. The full variable domain, in which reference TRBV7-8 and TRBJ1-6 provide the parts outside the CDR3, is GAGVSQSPRYKVAKRGQDVALRCDPISGHVSLFWYQQALGQGPEFLTYFQNEAQLDKSGLPSDRFFAERPEGSVSTLKIQRTQQEDSAVYLCASSHGQEINSPLHFGNGTRLTVT.

V is TRBV18 and J is TRBJ1-1; a possible D gene is TRBD1 (5 bases). The CDR3 totals 15 residues. Trimming cost V 1 base and J 5 bases, with 14 bases left between them. Looked up from germline, CDR1 is KGHSH and CDR2 is LQKENI. In DNA, the CDR3 is TGTGCCAGCTCACCACTTCAATCAGGGCAAACTGAAGCTTTCTTT. Its translation: CASSPLQSGQTEAFF.

The rearrangement links TRBV9 to TRBJ1-3; the D is unclear. The V gene lost 4 bases and the J gene lost 4 bases, with 9 bases spanning the gap. Germline V gives CDR1 SGDLS, CDR2 YYNGEE. This CDR3 spans 13 amino acids. The CDR3 spells CASSSETGNTIYF. In DNA form, the CDR3 reads TGTGCCAGCAGCTCAGAAACAGGAAACACCATATATTTT.

The chain employs TRBV6-1 and TRBJ2-2; 8 bases agree with TRBD2. Germline CDR1 and CDR2: MNHNS and SASEGT. With 5 bases clipped from V and 10 bases from J, the junction kept 6 bases outside the gene matches. The CDR3 length is 13 residues. The CDR3 DNA reads TGTGCCAGCAGTAGGCGGGGGGTATTGGAGCTGTTTTTT. Translation gives CASSRRGVLELFF.

The chain recombines TRBV27 with TRBJ1-4; the match to TRBD1 covers 7 bases. Trimming took 2 bases from V and 2 from J; bases not matched to a gene: 2. Germline V lookup: CDR1 MNHEY, CDR2 SMNVEV (reference sequence). The CDR3 consists of 15 residues. CDR3 amino acids: CASSLQGGTNEKLFF. In nucleotides, the CDR3 is TGTGCCAGCAGTTTACAGGGGGGTACTAATGAAAAACTGTTTTTT.

This rearrangement joins TRBV6-5 to TRBJ2-7; possibly TRBD2 for D (6 bases). The V and J ends lost 4 bases and 6 bases respectively, with 16 bases between them. Germline CDR1 reads MNHEY; CDR2 reads SVGAGI. This CDR3 has 14 amino acids. The CDR3 DNA reads as TGTGCCAGCAGTTGGACGAGGGAAGCGGGCGAGCAGTACTTC. It specifies CASSWTREAGEQYF.

This clone was counted a few times. The rearrangement links TRBV2 to TRBJ2-7; D remains ambiguous. CDR1 and CDR2 (germline): SNHLY, FYNNEI. The CDR3 length is 14 residues. Trimming removed 3 bases from V and 0 bases from J, with 9 bases in between. As DNA, the CDR3 is TGTGCCAGCAGTGAGGCGGCGGACTCCTACGAGCAGTACTTC. Protein product: CASSEAADSYEQYF.

J is TRBJ1-6 and V is TRBV11-2; unclear D gene. Looked up from germline, CDR1 is SGHAT and CDR2 is FQNNGV. Trimming removed 4 bases from V and 0 bases from J, with 4 bases in between. This CDR3 comprises 14 residues. CDR3 in amino acids: CASSSSSYNSPLHF. CDR3 bases: TGTGCCAGCAGCTCGAGCTCCTATAATTCACCCCTCCACTTT.

By sample fraction, this clone is medium-sized. The genes are TRBV19 and TRBJ1-2, with D perhaps matching TRBD1 (6 bases). Germline V gene data show CDR1 as LNHDA and CDR2 as SQIVND (reference sequence). V was pared by 7 bases and J by 4 bases, with 13 bases between. There are 13 residues in the CDR3. The CDR3 spells CASTLGGPYGYTF. As DNA, the CDR3 is TGTGCCAGTACACTGGGGGGGCCCTATGGCTACACCTTC.

This rearrangement joins TRBV10-1 to TRBJ1-4; D call uncertain. V lost 10 bases and J lost 0, with 33 bases in between. This CDR3 is built from 21 residues. The germline V gene encodes CDR1 WNHNN and CDR2 SYGVQD (reference sequence). The CDR3 DNA follows: TGCGCCACCCCGGAAAGGGTCTCTATCCGGGAAGATCCATCAACTAATGAAAAACTGTTTTTT. Translating it yields CATPERVSIREDPSTNEKLFF.

This chain joins TRBV9 and TRBJ2-5, with 12 bases that match TRBD2. The CDR3 has 17 amino acids. Unmatched junction bases numbered 6, after V lost 0 bases and J lost 3 bases. Germline loops: CDR1 SGDLS, CDR2 YYNGEE. The CDR3 DNA reads as TGTGCCAGCAGCGTAGGATGGTCTAGCGGGGGGGAAGAGACCCAGTACTTC. It yields the protein CASSVGWSSGGEETQYF.

This clone has only a few counts. The chain combines TRBV2 with TRBJ1-6, with 12 bases identical to TRBD1. This CDR3 spans 15 amino acids. V lost 4 bases and J lost 10; bases outside the gene matches: 5. Germline values: CDR1 SNHLY, CDR2 FYNNEI. The CDR3 reads CASSGDRGLGSPLHF. CDR3 DNA sequence: TGTGCCAGCAGTGGGGACAGGGGGCTGGGATCACCCCTCCACTTT.

This clone showed up just a few times. This chain joins TRBV6-5 and TRBJ2-2; possible D gene TRBD1, 7 bases. Trimming cost V 8 bases and J 4 bases, with 14 bases left between them. CDR1 and CDR2 (germline): MNHEY, SVGAGI. The CDR3 has 14 residues. Written as DNA, the CDR3 is TGTGCCAGCCGGTGGAGGGGGCGCACCGGGGAGCTGTTTTTT. As protein: CASRWRGRTGELFF.

The V call is TRBV7-8, the J call TRBJ2-3; 8 positions match TRBD2. Trimming took 5 bases from V and 3 from J; bases not matched to a gene: 16. The germline gives CDR1 SGHVS, CDR2 FQNEAQ. The CDR3 has 18 residues. CDR3 DNA sequence: TGTGCCAGCAGCCCGAGAAACCCTTTCGGGGGGGCAACAGATACGCAGTATTTT. This encodes CASSPRNPFGGATDTQYF.